The clone carrying this TCR beta chain was counted once. This CDR3 contains 12 residues. V gave up 4 bases and J gave up 7 bases; unmatched junction bases: 3. Per germline, CDR1 MDHEN and CDR2 SYDVKM. In TCRdb, the 5' RACE reads were re-called with MiXCR into one record per CDR3 protein. The sample shows 85,000 to 100,000 distinct CDR3 sequences, more than 9.5% of them seen only once. The source of the sample is a study of early T cells in non-severe SARS-CoV-2 infection. Overall study context: Chains stayed unpaired after sequencing of bulk RNA from unsorted whole blood.

This chain uses TRBV28 with TRBJ1-2; 7 nucleotides align to TRBD1. Sequenced sample: whole blood. The TCR was taken from an adult who was a healthcare worker with PCR-confirmed SARS-CoV-2 infection or an uninfected control (not recorded which). CDR3 residues: CASSSTGAGYTF. CDR3 DNA: TGTGCCAGCAGTTCTACAGGGGCTGGCTACACCTTC.